This T cell receptor beta chain was obtained from a study of OX40 agonist ivuxolimab in advanced cancers. The CDR3 runs 15 residues. After removal of 4 bases from V and 5 bases from J, the junction contained 8 bases not matched to a gene. CDR1 and CDR2 (germline): SGHKS, YYEKEE (reference sequence). TCRdb's table, derived via immunoSEQ multiplex PCR, lists solely in-frame clones and lacks some. Among 45,000 to 50,000 clones listed, 88% were seen once. The sequence came from an adult with an advanced solid tumor such as melanoma, head and neck, liver or kidney cancer. The input for sequencing was CD4+ or CD8+ T cells sorted from blood, taken in a trial of the OX40 agonist ivuxolimab. This sequence joins TRBV5-5 and TRBJ1-5, with 8 bases aligning to TRBD1. The CDR3 DNA sequence: TGTGCCAGCAGCCTGGACAGGGAGAAGGATCAGCCCCAGCATTTT. Translated: CASSLDREKDQPQHF.